This is a list of T cell receptor beta chains from one sample in a study of T cells in Graves' hyperthyroidism and ophthalmopathy. TCRdb redid the calling of the multiplex PCR reads with MiXCR, one entry per CDR3 protein. There are more than 500,000 distinct CDR3 sequences in the sample; roughly 16% occur only once, and approximately 3.8% lies in the top ten. Sequences were obtained from blood. The receptors were sampled from a woman aged 25 to 39 with Graves' hyperthyroidism. CDR3s include the opening cysteine and the closing phenylalanine or tryptophan.

j_gene | v_gene | CDR3aa
TRBJ2-1 | TRBV2 | CASTTSSSYNEQFF
TRBJ1-2 | TRBV30 | CAWSAQAGYGYTF
TRBJ2-7 | TRBV20-1 | CSAREKRLSSYEQYF
TRBJ1-2 | TRBV2 | CAILTPDGYTF
TRBJ1-1 | TRBV20-1 | CSAKGFTEAFF
TRBJ1-5 | TRBV6-1 | CASSRDRGPGQPQHF
TRBJ2-4 | TRBV29-1 | CSVEGNSNIQYF
TRBJ2-7 | TRBV6-1 | CASSFARTVTYEQYF
TRBJ2-1 | TRBV3-1 | CASSQVTGGLGNEQFF
TRBJ1-3 | TRBV7-8 | CASSLIWIGGGNTIYF
TRBJ2-7 | TRBV28 | CASGTGEYEQYF
TRBJ1-1 | TRBV5-1 | CASRRGDTRNSAEAFF
TRBJ1-3 | TRBV7-2 | CASSLPPGNTIYF
TRBJ2-6 | TRBV28 | CASRSSGANVLTF
TRBJ1-1 | TRBV19 | CASTPFPGSLTEAFF
TRBJ1-2 | TRBV27 | CASSSDGFLNYGYTF
TRBJ2-1 | TRBV29-1 | CSVPKPGLEEQFF
TRBJ2-7 | TRBV27 | CASSLDNPGHSIYEQYF
TRBJ1-1 | TRBV30 | CAWSVETRGTEAFF
TRBJ2-1 | TRBV11-3 | CASSLRRQGGSEQFF
TRBJ2-3 | TRBV28 | CASSFLRTSGIKDTQYF
TRBJ1-2 | TRBV9 | CASSGTGSLDYGYTF
TRBJ2-1 | TRBV9 | CASSGPMGSSYNEQFF
TRBJ2-7 | TRBV19 | CASSMVPPYEQYF
TRBJ2-7 | TRBV30 | CAWTSGIHEQYF
TRBJ2-7 | TRBV29-1 | CSAHLGLEQYF
TRBJ2-6 | TRBV7-2 | CASSHPQAEAGANVLTF
TRBJ2-3 | TRBV27 | CASSFWGTDTQYF
TRBJ2-5 | TRBV20-1 | CSANRQGGYGETQYF
TRBJ1-5 | TRBV10-3 | CAISESRQGAGRNQPQHF
TRBJ1-5 | TRBV9 | CASSVDGESYQPQHF
TRBJ1-1 | TRBV29-1 | CSVEDNKGPYTEAFF
TRBJ2-1 | TRBV10-3 | CAIRGQGLEQFF
TRBJ1-5 | TRBV20-1 | CSAPTTFNQPQHF
TRBJ1-6 | TRBV7-3 | CASSLGVSSPLHF
TRBJ2-2 | TRBV12-3/TRBV12-4 | CASSFGQVTGELFF
TRBJ1-2 | TRBV28 | CASSWASADRGRDGYTF
TRBJ2-1 | TRBV5-1 | CASSLASGGTNEQFF
TRBJ2-3 | TRBV11-3 | CASSLVWSGGITDTQYF
TRBJ2-7 | TRBV13 | CASGSMAYEQYF
TRBJ2-5 | TRBV2 | CASSDRVAATQYF
TRBJ2-3 | TRBV20-1 | CSAKSITGLAGPTTFGDTQYF
TRBJ2-5 | TRBV2 | CASSDSAEETQYF
TRBJ1-5 | TRBV15 | CATSESRWVLSNQPQHF
TRBJ2-3 | TRBV6-1 | CASSPLAGVGDTQYF
TRBJ2-5 | TRBV29-1 | CSVGTGIKTQYF
TRBJ1-5 | TRBV6-1 | CASSDRATNQPQHF
TRBJ2-7 | TRBV3-1 | CASSDRRSGHEQYF
TRBJ1-3 | TRBV7-6 | CASSTVAGSPGNTIYF
TRBJ2-1 | TRBV7-2 | CASRKPGLAGVSEQFF
TRBJ2-1 | TRBV6-2/TRBV6-3 | CASSYTGHSYNEQFF
TRBJ2-2 | TRBV6-2/TRBV6-3 | CASIPGGAISGELFF
TRBJ2-2 | TRBV12-3/TRBV12-4 | CASSLGGGDTGELFF
TRBJ2-3 | TRBV7-2 | CASSSTARITDTQYF
TRBJ2-3 | TRBV11-2 | CASGPGLAGNTDTQYF